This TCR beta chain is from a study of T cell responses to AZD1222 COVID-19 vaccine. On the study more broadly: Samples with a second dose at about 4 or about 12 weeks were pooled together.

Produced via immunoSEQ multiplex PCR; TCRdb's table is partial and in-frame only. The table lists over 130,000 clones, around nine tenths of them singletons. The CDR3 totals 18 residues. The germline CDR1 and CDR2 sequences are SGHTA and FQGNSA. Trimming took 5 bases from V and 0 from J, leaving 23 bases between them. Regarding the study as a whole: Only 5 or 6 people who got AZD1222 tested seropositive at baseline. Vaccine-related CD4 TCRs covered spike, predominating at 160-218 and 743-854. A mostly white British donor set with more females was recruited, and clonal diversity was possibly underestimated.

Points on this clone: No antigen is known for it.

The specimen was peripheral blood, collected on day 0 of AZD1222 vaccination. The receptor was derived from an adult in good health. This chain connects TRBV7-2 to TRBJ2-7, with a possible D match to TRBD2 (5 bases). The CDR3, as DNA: TGTGCCAGCAGCCCTAGGCGGGCGGGCAACCTAAACTCCTACGAGCAGTACTTC. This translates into CASSPRRAGNLNSYEQYF.